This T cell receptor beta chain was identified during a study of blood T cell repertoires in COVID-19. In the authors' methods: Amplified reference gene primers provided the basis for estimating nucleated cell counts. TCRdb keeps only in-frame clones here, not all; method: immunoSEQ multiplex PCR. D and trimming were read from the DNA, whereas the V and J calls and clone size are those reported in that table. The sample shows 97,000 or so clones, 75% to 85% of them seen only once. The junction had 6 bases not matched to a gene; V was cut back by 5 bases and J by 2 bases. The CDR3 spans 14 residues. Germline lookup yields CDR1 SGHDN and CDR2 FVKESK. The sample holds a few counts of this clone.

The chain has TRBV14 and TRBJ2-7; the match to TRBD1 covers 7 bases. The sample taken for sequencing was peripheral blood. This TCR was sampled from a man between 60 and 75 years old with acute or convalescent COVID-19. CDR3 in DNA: TGTGCCAGCAGCTACCCGCAGGGGGCCTACGAGCAGTACGTC. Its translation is CASSYPQGAYEQYV.